What follows are 20 T cell receptor beta chains derived from one specimen sequenced in a study of blood T cell repertoires in COVID-19. Sequencing used immunoSEQ multiplex PCR; TCRdb keeps in-frame clones, though not all of them. Of 30,000 to 45,000 clones listed, 87% are singletons. Input material: peripheral blood. These receptors all come from a human donor in a cohort sampled during active COVID-19.

This clone was observed a few times. The chain couples TRBV2 to TRBJ2-3, with 9 bases identical to TRBD2. The CDR3 loop spans 17 amino acids. J gave up 3 bases and V 6 bases, and 13 bases lay outside the gene matches. The germline V gene encodes CDR1 SNHLY and CDR2 FYNNEI. The CDR3 sequence: CASRVGRSGRSTDTQYF. In DNA, the CDR3 is TGTGCCAGCAGAGTGGGACGAAGCGGGAGGTCTACAGATACGCAGTATTTT. Drawing the rest from reference TRBV2 and TRBJ2-3, the complete variable domain is EPEVTQTPSHQVTQMGQEVILRCVPISNHLYFYWYRQILGQKVEFLVSFYNNEISEKSEIFDDQFSVERPDGSNFTLKIRSTKLEDSAMYFCASRVGRSGRSTDTQYFGPGTRLTVL.

The genes are TRBV5-1 and TRBJ2-3; perhaps TRBD2 as D (7 bases). The CDR3 consists of 15 residues. Trimming cost V 2 bases and J 1 base, with 11 bases left between them. Per germline, CDR1 SGHRS and CDR2 YFSETQ. Written as DNA, the CDR3 is TGCGCCAGCAGCTTTTGGCGGGGGCGCACAGATACGCAGTATTTT. It is translated as CASSFWRGRTDTQYF.

V and J are TRBV28 and TRBJ2-1; D not certain. This CDR3 is 13 amino acids long. Trimming left V 7 bases short and J 10 bases short, with 17 bases between. CDR1 and CDR2 (germline): MDHEN, SYDVKM. The DNA of the CDR3 is TGTGCCAGCACGCTTGACTCCCGTTTGGAGCAGTTCTTC. Protein product: CASTLDSRLEQFF.

The V call is TRBV4-2, the J call TRBJ1-4; 7 nucleotides agree with TRBD1. From germline, CDR1 is LGHNA and CDR2 YNFKEQ. This CDR3 is built from 14 residues. With V trimmed by 2 bases and J by 9 bases, 6 bases remained unmatched. The CDR3 DNA is TGTGCCAGCAGCCAACAGGGGGAATGGAAAAAACTGTTTTTT. The encoded protein is CASSQQGEWKKLFF.

CDR3 sequence reads: CASSQGQSNTGELFF. DNA for the CDR3: TGCGCCAGCAGCCAAGGACAGTCGAACACCGGGGAGCTGTTTTTT. The V and J genes are TRBV4-1 and TRBJ2-2, with D tentatively TRBD1 (5 bases). The germline V gene has CDR1 MGHRA and CDR2 YSYEKL. Trimming cost V 1 base and J 0 bases, with 6 bases left between them. The CDR3 runs to 15 residues.

The chain joins TRBV19 to TRBJ2-7; D is possibly TRBD2 (6 bases). The CDR3 is made up of 14 amino acids. V lost 5 bases, J lost 3 bases, and 14 bases lay in between. Germline values: CDR1 LNHDA, CDR2 SQIVND (reference sequence). This CDR3 reads CASSARDSIYEQYF. The CDR3 nucleotides read TGTGCCAGTAGTGCCCGGGACTCCATCTACGAGCAGTACTTC.

This clone was seen only once. V is TRBV7-9 and J is TRBJ2-5, with TRBD2 matching over 9 bases. V lost 8 bases, J lost 6 bases, and 7 bases stayed unmatched. Germline V gene lookup returns CDR1 SEHNR and CDR2 FQNEAQ (reference sequence). This CDR3 is 13 amino acids long. As DNA, the CDR3 is TGTGCCAGCGGGCGGGGGGGCGAGAAGACCCAGTACTTC. Amino acids: CASGRGGEKTQYF.

The genes are TRBV4-3 and TRBJ2-5; D gene uncertain. Germline-derived CDR1 and CDR2 are LGHNA and YSLEER. This CDR3 comprises 13 residues. Trimming stripped 1 base from V and 5 bases from J, with 8 bases between. The CDR3, as DNA: TGCGCCAGCAGCCAAGTGGTTCAGGAGACCCAGTACTTC. Residues: CASSQVVQETQYF.

The CDR3 loop reads CASSSSGRLNEQFF. Here the CDR3 DNA reads TGTGCCAGCAGCTCTAGCGGGAGGCTCAATGAGCAGTTCTTC. The rearrangement links TRBV7-3 to TRBJ2-1; 11 nucleotides match TRBD2. The CDR3 contains 14 residues. Germline trimming cut 4 bases from V and 6 bases from J; bases unmatched to any gene: 2. CDR1 SGHTA and CDR2 FQGTGA come from the germline V gene.

The V and J genes are TRBV15 and TRBJ2-2; D gene unclear. The V gene lost 0 bases and the J gene lost 7 bases, with 3 bases spanning the gap. CDR1 is LNHNV and CDR2 is YYDKDF in the germline V gene (reference sequence). The CDR3 is 12 residues long. The CDR3 DNA reads TGTGCCACCAGCAGAGATATCGGGGAGCTGTTTTTT. Its protein product is CATSRDIGELFF.

The chain recombines TRBV10-3 with TRBJ1-5; the D gene is possibly TRBD1 (5 bases). The CDR3 is made up of 14 amino acids. Germline V gene sequence: CDR1 ENHRY, CDR2 SYGVKD. Trimming pared 4 bases from V and 3 bases from J, leaving 10 bases between. DNA for the CDR3: TGTGCCATCAGTGCGCGGGGCGACAATCAGCCCCAGCATTTT. Residues: CAISARGDNQPQHF.

This chain connects TRBV5-4 to TRBJ1-6; TRBD1 matches 11 bases. Unmatched junction bases numbered 6, after V lost 4 bases and J lost 6 bases. The CDR3 runs 16 residues. Germline CDR1 reads SGHNT; CDR2 reads YYREEE (reference sequence). CDR3 in DNA: TGTGCCAGCAGCCCGGGACAGGGGGGCCCTAATTCACCCCTCCACTTT. Protein product: CASSPGQGGPNSPLHF.

This chain uses TRBV7-9 with TRBJ2-1, with D possibly TRBD2 on 6 matching bases. This CDR3 has 16 residues. Trimming shortened V by 6 bases and J by 10 bases, and 25 bases separated the two germline ends. Per the germline V gene, CDR1 is SEHNR and CDR2 is FQNEAQ (reference sequence). As DNA, the CDR3 is TGTGCCAGCAGACCGACGGAGGGACCATTGATGGGGGAGCAGTTCTTC. Its translation: CASRPTEGPLMGEQFF.

This clone was counted once. The gene calls are TRBV4-1 and TRBJ1-2, with TRBD1 matching 8 bases. Germline V gives CDR1 MGHRA, CDR2 YSYEKL. V lost 3 bases to trimming and J lost 8 bases; unmatched junction nucleotides: 14. The CDR3 is made up of 16 amino acids. The CDR3 DNA reads TGCGCCAGCAGCCAGCCCGGACAGGGCCGACGAGGGGGCTACACCTTC. Protein product: CASSQPGQGRRGGYTF.

This clone is deemed large. Here the CDR3 reads CASSQDYTQETQYF. CDR3 coding DNA: TGCGCCAGCAGCCAGGACTATACCCAAGAGACCCAGTACTTC. V usage is TRBV4-1 and J usage is TRBJ2-5; TRBD2 is a possible D gene (6 bases). The CDR3 loop spans 14 amino acids. The germline V gene has CDR1 MGHRA and CDR2 YSYEKL. V shed 3 bases and J shed 1 base, with 9 bases lying between them.

This chain joins TRBV6-5 and TRBJ1-2, with D hard to call. V lost 2 bases and J lost 4, with 8 bases in between. The CDR3 sequence is 13 residues long. Germline lookup yields CDR1 MNHEY and CDR2 SVGAGI. CDR3 sequence: CASSYRTFYGYTF. In nucleotides, the CDR3 is TGTGCCAGCAGTTACCGGACTTTCTATGGCTACACCTTC.

The rearrangement joins TRBV1 to TRBJ1-2; TRBD1 is taken as the D call from the table, unchecked against the DNA. TRBV1 is termed a pseudogene. This CDR3 has 16 amino acids. The DNA for the CDR3 is TGCACCAGCAGCCAGACACCTCGACAGGTCCACTATGGCTACACCTTC. It specifies CTSSQTPRQVHYGYTF.

The chain joins TRBV19 to TRBJ2-3; 7 positions match TRBD2. Trimming took 5 bases from V and 1 from J; bases not matched to a gene: 6. CDR3 size: 15 residues. The germline V gene encodes CDR1 LNHDA and CDR2 SQIVND (reference sequence). CDR3 loop: CASSPAGAGTDTQYF. DNA for the CDR3: TGTGCCAGTAGTCCCGCGGGAGCAGGCACAGATACGCAGTATTTT.

J is TRBJ1-1 and V is TRBV7-2; tentative D call: TRBD1 (6 bases). With 5 bases removed from V and 0 bases from J, the gap between germline ends came to 13 bases. This CDR3 is built from 15 residues. Looked up from germline, CDR1 is SGHTA and CDR2 is FQGNSA. CDR3 sequence: CASSLTDSMNTEAFF. The CDR3 bases are TGTGCCAGCAGCCTAACGGACAGCATGAACACTGAAGCTTTCTTT.

The rearrangement uses TRBV28 and TRBJ1-2, with 8 bases identical to TRBD1. This CDR3 region has 15 residues. Trimming removed 1 base from V and 5 bases from J; junction bases left unmatched: 6. The germline V gene encodes CDR1 MDHEN and CDR2 SYDVKM. The CDR3 loop reads CASSLSRTGRYGYTF. For the CDR3, the DNA is TGTGCCAGCAGTTTATCACGGACAGGGAGATATGGCTACACCTTC.